This entry lists 19 T cell receptor beta chains sequenced from one sample in a study of blood T cell repertoires in COVID-19. The assay was immunoSEQ multiplex PCR, and TCRdb's table has in-frame clones only and misses some. Among 300,000 to 400,000 clones listed, approximately 88% were seen once. Sequencing input: PBMCs or T cells enriched from blood (not recorded which). All receptors come from a man younger than 45 who had recovered from COVID-19.

The CDR3 is CASSEGPGIYNEQFF. For the CDR3, the DNA is TGTGCCAGCAGTGAAGGGCCGGGGATCTACAATGAGCAGTTCTTC. V gene TRBV6-1 combines with J gene TRBJ2-1; D possibly corresponds to TRBD2 (5 bases). V lost 1 base, J lost 3 bases, and 10 bases lay in between. The V gene's germline CDR1 is MNHNS and CDR2 SASEGT. CDR3 size: 15 residues.

The chain joins TRBV27 to TRBJ1-5, with a weak D call TRBD1 (5 bases). From germline, CDR1 is MNHEY and CDR2 SMNVEV (reference sequence). V was trimmed by 2 bases and J by 7 bases, leaving 12 bases between them. This CDR3 spans 14 amino acids. The CDR3 spells CASSLGTGSQPQHF. The CDR3 region has the DNA TGTGCCAGCAGTTTAGGTACAGGATCCCAGCCCCAGCATTTT.

The chain employs TRBV19 and TRBJ1-5; 7 bases fit TRBD1. Germline lookup yields CDR1 LNHDA and CDR2 SQIVND (reference sequence). The CDR3 runs 16 residues. V shed 7 bases and J 3 bases; nucleotides not matched to a gene: 12. The CDR3 nucleotides read TGTGCCAGTACCAACGTGGGACAGTCATTCAATCAGCCCCAGCATTTT. Translating gives CASTNVGQSFNQPQHF.

J is TRBJ2-1 and V is TRBV2, with D perhaps TRBD1 (6 bases). Per the germline V gene, CDR1 is SNHLY and CDR2 is FYNNEI. The CDR3 consists of 16 residues. Trimming stripped 6 bases from V and 0 bases from J, with 15 bases between. CDR3 protein: CASRRDIWSSYNEQFF. The CDR3 bases are TGTGCCAGCAGGAGGGACATATGGAGCTCCTACAATGAGCAGTTCTTC. The whole variable domain, remainder taken from reference TRBV2 and TRBJ2-1, is EPEVTQTPSHQVTQMGQEVILRCVPISNHLYFYWYRQILGQKVEFLVSFYNNEISEKSEIFDDQFSVERPDGSNFTLKIRSTKLEDSAMYFCASRRDIWSSYNEQFFGPGTRLTVL.

The chain employs TRBV12-3 or TRBV12-4 and TRBJ2-7; unclear D gene. This CDR3 has 13 amino acids. Trimming took 0 bases from V and 6 from J, leaving 9 bases between them. In DNA, the CDR3 is TGTGCCAGCAGTTTAGCGCTAAGCTTCGAGCAGTACTTC. Its translation: CASSLALSFEQYF.

This CDR3 reads CASSWDRGASGQYF. For the CDR3, the DNA is TGTGCCAGCAGCTGGGACAGGGGGGCATCCGGGCAGTACTTC. This chain links TRBV5-4 with TRBJ2-7, with 11 bases that match TRBD1. Germline trimming cut 3 bases from V and 9 bases from J; bases unmatched to any gene: 8. Germline CDR1 reads SGHNT; CDR2 reads YYREEE (reference sequence). The CDR3 covers 14 residues.

The V gene is TRBV28, the J gene TRBJ2-1; TRBD2 agrees at 7 bases. V lost 2 bases, J lost 10 bases, and 11 bases stayed unmatched. The CDR3 sequence is 15 residues long. Germline loops: CDR1 MDHEN, CDR2 SYDVKM. The CDR3 DNA reads as TGTGCCAGCAGTTTAGGAGCGGGGACCCGGATCGAGCAGTTCTTC. It specifies CASSLGAGTRIEQFF.

The J gene is TRBJ2-7, the V gene TRBV29-1, with TRBD1 matching over 7 bases. The CDR3 spans 13 residues. Germline V lookup: CDR1 SQVTM, CDR2 ANQGSEA. Unmatched junction bases numbered 9, after V lost 8 bases and J lost 2 bases. CDR3 loop: CSSRTGPTYEQYF. In DNA form, the CDR3 reads TGCAGCTCCCGGACAGGTCCTACCTACGAGCAGTACTTC.

V is TRBV10-3 and J is TRBJ1-2; TRBD1 agrees at 8 bases. The CDR3 is 16 amino acids. J gave up 0 bases and V 4 bases, and 7 bases lay outside the gene matches. Germline CDR1 and CDR2: ENHRY and SYGVKD. This CDR3 is CAISAAGTGTNYGYTF. The CDR3 DNA is TGTGCCATCAGTGCAGCCGGGACAGGAACTAACTATGGCTACACCTTC.

V is TRBV19 and J is TRBJ1-1; 8 bases fit TRBD1. Germline loops: CDR1 LNHDA, CDR2 SQIVND (reference sequence). The ends lost 4 bases at V and 4 bases at J; junction bases unmatched: 5. This CDR3 region has 14 residues. The CDR3 DNA reads as TGTGCCAGTAGTAACAGGGGGGAAGGCACTGAAGCTTTCTTT. It codes for CASSNRGEGTEAFF.

This sequence joins TRBV5-6 and TRBJ1-5, with D unclear. Per the germline V gene, CDR1 is SGHDT and CDR2 is YYEEEE. This CDR3 is 14 amino acids long. V lost 0 bases and J 0 bases, leaving 4 bases between the germline ends. The CDR3 bases are TGTGCCAGCAGCTTGGACAGTAGCAATCAGCCCCAGCATTTT. Its translation: CASSLDSSNQPQHF.

The rearrangement joins TRBV5-1 to TRBJ2-3; 7 positions agree with TRBD2. The CDR3 loop spans 16 amino acids. Germline V gene data show CDR1 as SGHRS and CDR2 as YFSETQ. With 0 bases clipped from V and 0 bases from J, the junction kept 4 bases outside the gene matches. The CDR3 region is CASSLEAGVSTDTQYF. In DNA, the CDR3 is TGCGCCAGCAGCTTGGAGGCGGGGGTTAGCACAGATACGCAGTATTTT.

CDR3 amino acids: CASVRGGGNEQFF. The CDR3 DNA sequence: TGTGCCAGCGTCCGAGGGGGAGGGAATGAGCAGTTCTTC. The J gene is TRBJ2-1, the V gene TRBV2; possible D gene TRBD2, 7 bases. CDR1 is SNHLY, CDR2 FYNNEI, per germline. CDR3 length: 13 residues. V was shortened by 8 bases and J by 7 bases, with 15 bases between the two germline ends.

The V gene is TRBV3-1 (or the pseudogene TRBV3-2), the J gene TRBJ2-7, with TRBD2 as a possible D gene (5 bases). The V end lost 5 bases, the J end lost 3 bases, and 5 bases lay between the germline ends. Germline V gene lookup returns CDR1 LGHDT and CDR2 YNNKEL (reference sequence). The length of the CDR3 is 11 residues. CDR3: CASSEGYEQYF. The CDR3 DNA is TGTGCCAGCAGCGAGGGCTACGAGCAGTACTTC.

The chain has TRBV5-4 and TRBJ2-4; 9 bases match TRBD1. The junction had 9 bases not matched to a gene; V was cut back by 0 bases and J by 8 bases. The germline gives CDR1 SGHNT, CDR2 YYREEE (reference sequence). This CDR3 has 16 residues. CDR3 nucleotide sequence: TGTGCCAGCAGCTTGGAACAGGGGGCTTTCGGAGACATTCAGTACTTC. It yields the protein CASSLEQGAFGDIQYF.

This chain uses TRBV5-6 with TRBJ2-7, with TRBD1 identical over 8 bases. The CDR3 extends over 16 amino acids. Germline V gene data show CDR1 as SGHDT and CDR2 as YYEEEE. The V and J ends lost 0 bases and 0 bases, in that order; junction bases with no gene match: 5. Here the CDR3 DNA reads TGTGCCAGCAGCTTGGTTGGGACAGGTGACTCCTACGAGCAGTACTTC. Its translation: CASSLVGTGDSYEQYF.

CDR3 coding DNA: TGTGCCAGCAGCTTGGACGGCGGGGGGGCCTACGAGACCCAGTACTTC. Protein sequence: CASSLDGGGAYETQYF. The rearrangement links TRBV5-4 to TRBJ2-5; 9 nucleotides align to TRBD2. CDR3 length equals 16 residues. Germline loops: CDR1 SGHNT, CDR2 YYREEE (reference sequence). V gave up 0 bases and J gave up 5 bases; unmatched junction bases: 8.

This chain joins TRBV21-1 and TRBJ2-2; TRBD2 is taken as the D call from the table, unchecked against the DNA. TRBV21-1 is designated a pseudogene. CDR3 length equals 17 residues. CDR3 nucleotide sequence: TGTGCCAGCAGCAAAGTGGAGCGGGGGGTTCTCACCGGGGAGCTGTTTTTT. Its translation: CASSKVERGVLTGELFF.

The rearrangement uses TRBV28 and TRBJ1-4; TRBD1 is a possible D gene (5 bases). The CDR3 is made up of 14 amino acids. Trimming took 7 bases from V and 7 from J, leaving 16 bases between them. CDR1 MDHEN and CDR2 SYDVKM come from the germline V gene. Here the CDR3 DNA reads TGTGCCAGCAAAAGGCTCGACGGGGGTGAAAAACTGTTTTTT. Translating gives CASKRLDGGEKLFF.